A selection of T cell receptor beta chains follows, all from one sample in a study of response to subunit inactivated influenza vaccine. TCRdb re-derived calls from the RT-PCR reads in MiXCR, one entry per CDR3 protein. The sample yields 300,000 to 350,000 distinct CDR3 sequences, around a fifth seen once. The material sequenced was PBMCs from blood, taken less than 22 months after vaccination. These receptors came from a man between 50 and 75 years old who received an inactivated influenza vaccine. Each CDR3 is given with its conserved first and last residue.

TRBV12-3/TRBV12-4	TRBJ2-1	CASSTPGTSRYNEQFF
TRBV6-2/TRBV6-3	TRBJ2-2	CASSYGAPGELFF
TRBV14	TRBJ1-2	CASSQQGATGYGYTF
TRBV5-5	TRBJ2-7	CASSRDSFSYEQYF
TRBV12-3/TRBV12-4	TRBJ1-1	CASSPNINAEAFF
TRBV5-1	TRBJ1-2	CASSLAYMGLNYGYTF
TRBV7-9	TRBJ1-1	CASSRGNTEAFF
TRBV4-2	TRBJ2-4	CASSQGKGTGNYKNIQYF
TRBV28	TRBJ2-1	CASSLGDNEQFF
TRBV20-1	TRBJ1-1	CSATQGIGTEAFF
TRBV18	TRBJ1-6	CASSTDSSNSPLHF
TRBV5-6	TRBJ1-1	CASSGQGSGEAFF
TRBV10-3	TRBJ1-2	CAISVGVGTGDSGYTF
TRBV6-1	TRBJ1-5	CASRGGNGPQRQPQHF
TRBV20-1	TRBJ1-1	CSATSGTPANTEAFF
TRBV5-1	TRBJ1-1	CASSLNPSQRPTNTEAFF
TRBV20-1	TRBJ2-3	CSATTIREGLTDTQYF
TRBV6-5	TRBJ1-6	CASSFDGPARNSPLHF
TRBV12-3/TRBV12-4	TRBJ2-7	CASSLATGAYEQYF